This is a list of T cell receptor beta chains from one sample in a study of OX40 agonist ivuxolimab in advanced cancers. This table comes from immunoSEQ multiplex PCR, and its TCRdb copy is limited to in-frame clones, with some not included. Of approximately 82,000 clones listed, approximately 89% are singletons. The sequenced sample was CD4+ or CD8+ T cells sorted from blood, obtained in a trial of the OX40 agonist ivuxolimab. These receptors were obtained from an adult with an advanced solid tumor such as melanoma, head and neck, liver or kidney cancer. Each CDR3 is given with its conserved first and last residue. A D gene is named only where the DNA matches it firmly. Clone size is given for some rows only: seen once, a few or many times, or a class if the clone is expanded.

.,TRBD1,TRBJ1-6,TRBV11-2,CASSFSGQNNSPLHF,TGTGCCAGCAGCTTTTCGGGACAGAATAATTCACCCCTCCACTTT
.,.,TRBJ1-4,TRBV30,CAWSVGAVENEKLFF,TGTGCCTGGAGTGTAGGGGCAGTAGAGAATGAAAAACTGTTTTTT
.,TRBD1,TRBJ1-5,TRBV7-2,CASSPRTGDQPQHF,TGTGCCAGCAGCCCCAGGACAGGAGACCAGCCCCAGCATTTT
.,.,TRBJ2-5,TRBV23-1,CASSQSNNRETQYF,TGCGCCAGCAGTCAATCAAATAATAGGGAGACCCAGTACTTC
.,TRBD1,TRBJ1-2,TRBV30,CAWSVQGSRVSF,TGTGCCTGGAGTGTACAGGGGAGTAGGGTTTCCTTC
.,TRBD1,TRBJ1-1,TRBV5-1,CASSPRTGMNTEAFF,TGCGCCAGCAGCCCTAGGACAGGTATGAACACTGAAGCTTTCTTT
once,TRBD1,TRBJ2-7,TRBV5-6,CASSSPGQGSYEQYF,TGTGCCAGCAGCTCACCGGGACAGGGCTCCTACGAGCAGTACTTC
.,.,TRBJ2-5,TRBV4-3,CASSQDWQEETQYF,TGCGCCAGCAGCCAAGATTGGCAGGAGGAGACCCAGTACTTC
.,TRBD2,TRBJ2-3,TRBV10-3,CAIRDGGTSGAQYF,TGTGCCATCAGGGATGGAGGGACTAGCGGGGCGCAGTATTTT
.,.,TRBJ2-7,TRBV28,CASTRGGGGKTYEQYF,TGTGCCAGCACCCGAGGGGGGGGCGGGAAGACCTACGAGCAGTACTTC
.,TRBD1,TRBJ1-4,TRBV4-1,CASSQDGQGNEKLFF,TGCGCCAGCAGCCAAGATGGACAGGGGAATGAAAAACTGTTTTTT
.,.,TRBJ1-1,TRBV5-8,CASSLRGQTEAFF,TGTGCCAGCAGCCTTCGGGGGCAGACTGAAGCTTTCTTT
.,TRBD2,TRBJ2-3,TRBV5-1,CASSLGSGGATDTQYF,TGCGCCAGCAGCTTGGGTAGCGGGGGGGCGACAGATACGCAGTATTTT
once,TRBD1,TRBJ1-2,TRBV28,CASSWRTGGYGYTF,TGTGCCAGCAGTTGGCGGACAGGGGGTTATGGCTACACCTTC
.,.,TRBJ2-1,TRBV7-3,CASRQTWNNEQFF,TGTGCCAGCAGACAAACGTGGAATAATGAGCAGTTCTTC
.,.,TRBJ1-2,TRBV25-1,CASSEGWRPYGYTF,TGTGCCAGCAGTGAGGGATGGAGACCCTATGGCTACACCTTC
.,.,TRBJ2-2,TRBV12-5,CASGLLRGTGELFF,TGTGCTAGTGGTTTGCTGCGGGGCACCGGGGAGCTGTTTTTT
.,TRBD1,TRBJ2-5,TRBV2,CASIFGQGGETQYF,TGTGCCAGCATATTCGGACAGGGGGGGGAGACCCAGTACTTC
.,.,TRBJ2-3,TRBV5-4,CASSWWGDTQYF,TGTGCCAGCAGCTGGTGGGGGGATACGCAGTATTTT
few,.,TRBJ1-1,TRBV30,CAWSSRVHTEAFF,TGTGCCTGGAGCTCCCGTGTCCACACTGAAGCTTTCTTT
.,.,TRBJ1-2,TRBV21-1,CASSSRTGRGGYTF,TGTGCCAGCAGCTCCCGGACAGGGAGGGGTGGCTACACCTTC
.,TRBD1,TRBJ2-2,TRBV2,CASRTGVTGELFF,TGTGCCAGCCGGACAGGGGTGACCGGGGAGCTGTTTTTT
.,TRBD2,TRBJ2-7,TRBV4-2,CASSQALAGGQDEQYF,TGTGCCAGCAGCCAGGCACTAGCGGGGGGGCAAGACGAGCAGTACTTC
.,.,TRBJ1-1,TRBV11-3,CASSSRAGNEAFF,TGTGCCAGCAGCTCAAGAGCAGGAAACGAAGCTTTCTTT
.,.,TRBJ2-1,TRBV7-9,CASSRALRYNEQFF,TGTGCCAGCAGCCGGGCCCTGAGGTACAATGAGCAGTTCTTC
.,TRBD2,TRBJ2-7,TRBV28,CASSSPERRGELNEQYF,TGTGCCAGCAGTTCCCCCGAGCGCCGGGGGGAACTGAACGAGCAGTACTTC
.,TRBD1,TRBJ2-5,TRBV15,CATSNDRGPQETQYF,TGTGCCACCAGCAACGACAGGGGGCCACAAGAGACCCAGTACTTC
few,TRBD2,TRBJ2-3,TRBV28,CASRGGVSTDTQYF,TGTGCCAGCCGCGGGGGAGTCAGCACAGATACGCAGTATTTT
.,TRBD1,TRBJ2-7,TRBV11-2,CASSPRTGALEQYF,TGTGCCAGCAGCCCGCGGACAGGGGCTCTCGAGCAGTACTTC
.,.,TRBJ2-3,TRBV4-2,CASSQSGAGTDTQYF,TGTGCCAGCAGCCAATCCGGGGCCGGCACAGATACGCAGTATTTT
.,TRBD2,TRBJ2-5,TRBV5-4,CASSLISGGARETQYF,TGTGCCAGCAGCTTAATTAGCGGGGGGGCCCGGGAGACCCAGTACTTC
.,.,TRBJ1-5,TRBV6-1,CASRARGSNQPQHF,TGTGCCAGCAGAGCCAGGGGTTCAAATCAGCCCCAGCATTTT
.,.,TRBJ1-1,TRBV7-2,CASSLELWVPPAGAFF,TGTGCCAGCAGCTTAGAATTGTGGGTTCCCCCCGCCGGGGCTTTCTTT
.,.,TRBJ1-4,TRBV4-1,CASSHLDKPRMFF,TGCGCCAGCAGCCACCTGGACAAGCCAAGGATGTTTTTT
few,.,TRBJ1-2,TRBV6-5,CASRPTQNYGYTF,TGTGCCAGCAGGCCTACTCAGAACTATGGCTACACCTTC
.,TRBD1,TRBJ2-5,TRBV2,CASVGTGGSETQYF,TGTGCCAGCGTAGGGACAGGGGGCTCGGAGACCCAGTACTTC
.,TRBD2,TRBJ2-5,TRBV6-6,CASNEGWGGTQYF,TGTGCCAGCAACGAAGGGTGGGGGGGAACCCAGTACTTC
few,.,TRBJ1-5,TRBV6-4,CASSESTNQPQHF,TGTGCCAGCAGTGAGTCTACCAATCAGCCCCAGCATTTT